These T cell receptor beta chains were read from a single sample in a study of T cells after yellow fever vaccination. TCRdb called the 5' RACE reads again in MiXCR, with one record for every CDR3 protein. The top ten hold 18% of the sample, which has some 400,000 distinct CDR3 sequences, over 15% seen once. The specimen was PBMCs, collected before the yellow fever booster vaccination. The receptors were gathered from a young man who received the YFV17D yellow fever vaccine. Each CDR3 is given with its conserved first and last residue. Each record gives: V gene, D gene, clone size, J gene, CDR3 protein, CDR3 DNA. A D gene is named only where the DNA matches it firmly. Part of the rows lack a size; the others show once, few, many or a class for expanded clones.

V gene: TRBV20-1
D gene: TRBD1
clone size: few
J gene: TRBJ1-2
CDR3 protein: CSASGDRAYGYTF
CDR3 DNA: TGCAGTGCTAGTGGGGACAGGGCCTATGGCTACACCTTC

V gene: TRBV7-9
D gene: TRBD1
clone size: few
J gene: TRBJ1-4
CDR3 protein: CASSATGGAGEKLFF
CDR3 DNA: TGTGCCAGCAGTGCTACAGGGGGCGCTGGGGAAAAACTGTTTTTT

V gene: TRBV3-1
D gene: .
clone size: few
J gene: TRBJ1-5
CDR3 protein: CASSQGDQPQHF
CDR3 DNA: TGTGCCAGCAGCCAGGGGGATCAGCCCCAGCATTTT

V gene: TRBV20-1
D gene: .
clone size: .
J gene: TRBJ2-5
CDR3 protein: CSARDLPGRFQETQYF
CDR3 DNA: TGCAGTGCTAGAGATCTGCCCGGCAGGTTTCAAGAGACCCAGTACTTC

V gene: TRBV18
D gene: .
clone size: .
J gene: TRBJ2-7
CDR3 protein: CASSHGQDYEQYF
CDR3 DNA: TGTGCCAGCTCACATGGACAAGACTACGAGCAGTACTTC

V gene: TRBV24-1
D gene: TRBD1
clone size: .
J gene: TRBJ1-2
CDR3 protein: CATSDSPDRGKGYTF
CDR3 DNA: TGTGCCACCAGTGATTCCCCGGACAGGGGAAAGGGCTACACCTTC

V gene: TRBV11-2
D gene: .
clone size: .
J gene: TRBJ2-2
CDR3 protein: CASSLGRAARTGELFF
CDR3 DNA: TGTGCCAGCAGCTTAGGCCGGGCGGCGCGGACCGGGGAGCTGTTTTTT

V gene: TRBV7-2
D gene: TRBD1
clone size: .
J gene: TRBJ2-3
CDR3 protein: CASSLGGQGATDTQYF
CDR3 DNA: TGTGCCAGCAGCTTAGGGGGACAGGGGGCTACAGATACGCAGTATTTT

V gene: TRBV20-1
D gene: .
clone size: .
J gene: TRBJ1-2
CDR3 protein: CSARVGTDGYTF
CDR3 DNA: TGCAGTGCCCGGGTCGGGACGGATGGCTACACCTTC

V gene: TRBV29-1
D gene: .
clone size: many
J gene: TRBJ1-2
CDR3 protein: CSADVYGLGYTF
CDR3 DNA: TGCAGCGCCGACGTCTATGGTCTGGGCTACACCTTC

V gene: TRBV10-3
D gene: TRBD2
clone size: .
J gene: TRBJ2-3
CDR3 protein: CAISPTSGGTDTQYF
CDR3 DNA: TGTGCCATCAGCCCGACTAGCGGGGGCACAGATACGCAGTATTTT

V gene: TRBV20-1
D gene: TRBD1
clone size: many
J gene: TRBJ2-5
CDR3 protein: CSARWDRDETQYF
CDR3 DNA: TGCAGTGCTAGGTGGGACAGGGATGAGACCCAGTACTTC

V gene: TRBV10-3
D gene: .
clone size: few
J gene: TRBJ1-2
CDR3 protein: CAISESRTTRGDYGYTF
CDR3 DNA: TGTGCCATCAGTGAGTCTAGGACCACGAGAGGGGACTATGGCTACACCTTC

V gene: TRBV6-1
D gene: .
clone size: .
J gene: TRBJ1-1
CDR3 protein: CASSVSQGDTEAFF
CDR3 DNA: TGTGCCAGCAGTGTCTCACAGGGTGACACTGAAGCTTTCTTT

V gene: TRBV7-8
D gene: .
clone size: .
J gene: TRBJ2-5
CDR3 protein: CASSLQGVTQETQYF
CDR3 DNA: TGTGCCAGCAGCTTACAGGGTGTCACCCAAGAGACCCAGTACTTC

V gene: TRBV20-1
D gene: .
clone size: few
J gene: TRBJ2-6
CDR3 protein: CSARQVSNSGANVLTF
CDR3 DNA: TGCAGTGCTCGACAAGTATCTAACTCTGGGGCCAACGTCCTGACTTTC

V gene: TRBV7-6
D gene: .
clone size: .
J gene: TRBJ1-5
CDR3 protein: CASSLALGQPQHF
CDR3 DNA: TGTGCCAGCAGCTTAGCCCTAGGGCAGCCCCAGCATTTT

V gene: TRBV29-1
D gene: .
clone size: .
J gene: TRBJ1-3
CDR3 protein: CSVEDRSGNTIYF
CDR3 DNA: TGCAGCGTTGAGGATCGCTCTGGAAACACCATATATTTT

V gene: TRBV4-3
D gene: .
clone size: .
J gene: TRBJ2-1
CDR3 protein: CASSQDRNGPLLRSYNEQFF
CDR3 DNA: TGCGCCAGCAGCCAAGATCGTAACGGCCCTCTTCTCCGCTCCTACAATGAGCAGTTCTTC

V gene: TRBV6-5
D gene: .
clone size: .
J gene: TRBJ1-1
CDR3 protein: CASRRGLRNTEAFF
CDR3 DNA: TGTGCCAGCAGACGGGGACTGAGGAACACTGAAGCTTTCTTT

V gene: TRBV28
D gene: TRBD1
clone size: few
J gene: TRBJ2-1
CDR3 protein: CASSNRGRSYNEQFF
CDR3 DNA: TGTGCCAGCAGCAACAGGGGGCGATCCTACAATGAGCAGTTCTTC

V gene: TRBV4-1
D gene: .
clone size: few
J gene: TRBJ2-7
CDR3 protein: CASSPMVGYEQYF
CDR3 DNA: TGCGCCAGCAGCCCCATGGTGGGCTACGAGCAGTACTTC

V gene: TRBV7-9
D gene: .
clone size: .
J gene: TRBJ1-1
CDR3 protein: CASSPDRLGTEAFF
CDR3 DNA: TGTGCCAGCAGCCCCGACCGCCTTGGCACTGAAGCTTTCTTT

V gene: TRBV12-3/TRBV12-4
D gene: .
clone size: few
J gene: TRBJ2-1
CDR3 protein: CASSAGTFYNEQFF
CDR3 DNA: TGTGCCAGCAGTGCCGGGACCTTTTACAATGAGCAGTTCTTC

V gene: TRBV20-1
D gene: TRBD1
clone size: few
J gene: TRBJ1-1
CDR3 protein: CSAWGQVNTEAFF
CDR3 DNA: TGCAGTGCTTGGGGACAGGTGAACACTGAAGCTTTCTTT

V gene: TRBV7-2
D gene: .
clone size: .
J gene: TRBJ1-5
CDR3 protein: CASSPQGFNQPQHF
CDR3 DNA: TGTGCCAGCAGCCCCCAAGGTTTCAATCAGCCCCAGCATTTT

V gene: TRBV7-9
D gene: .
clone size: once
J gene: TRBJ1-1
CDR3 protein: CASSSGWGHPNTEAFF
CDR3 DNA: TGTGCCAGCAGCTCTGGTTGGGGGCACCCGAACACTGAAGCTTTCTTT

V gene: TRBV4-1
D gene: .
clone size: .
J gene: TRBJ2-5
CDR3 protein: CASSQPLGTQYF
CDR3 DNA: TGCGCCAGCAGCCAGCCACTTGGGACCCAGTACTTC

V gene: TRBV27
D gene: TRBD2
clone size: .
J gene: TRBJ2-5
CDR3 protein: CASSWAGTSYDQYF
CDR3 DNA: TGTGCCAGCAGTTGGGCCGGGACTAGTTATGACCAGTACTTC

V gene: TRBV5-6
D gene: .
clone size: few
J gene: TRBJ2-5
CDR3 protein: CASSQSRTEETQYF
CDR3 DNA: TGTGCCAGCAGCCAATCGAGGACAGAAGAGACCCAGTACTTC

V gene: TRBV28
D gene: TRBD2
clone size: .
J gene: TRBJ2-2
CDR3 protein: CASSSPDGGGDTGELFF
CDR3 DNA: TGTGCCAGCAGTTCTCCCGATGGCGGGGGTGACACCGGGGAGCTGTTTTTT

V gene: TRBV12-3/TRBV12-4
D gene: TRBD2
clone size: .
J gene: TRBJ2-6
CDR3 protein: CASSLGRDLSGANVLTF
CDR3 DNA: TGTGCCAGCAGTTTGGGGAGGGACCTCTCTGGGGCCAACGTCCTGACTTTC

V gene: TRBV7-2
D gene: .
clone size: .
J gene: TRBJ1-5
CDR3 protein: CASRGSTGQPQHF
CDR3 DNA: TGTGCCAGCAGGGGATCCACGGGTCAGCCCCAGCATTTT

V gene: TRBV9
D gene: .
clone size: few
J gene: TRBJ2-7
CDR3 protein: CASSGAPGQLEQYF
CDR3 DNA: TGTGCCAGCAGCGGTGCCCCTGGACAGCTTGAGCAGTACTTC

V gene: TRBV9
D gene: .
clone size: few
J gene: TRBJ2-5
CDR3 protein: CASSVAGGAQETQYF
CDR3 DNA: TGTGCCAGCAGCGTAGCCGGTGGGGCTCAAGAGACCCAGTACTTC

V gene: TRBV10-2
D gene: TRBD1
clone size: many
J gene: TRBJ1-5
CDR3 protein: CASTGQGFNQPQHF
CDR3 DNA: TGCGCCAGCACGGGACAGGGGTTCAATCAGCCCCAGCATTTT

V gene: TRBV7-9
D gene: .
clone size: few
J gene: TRBJ2-5
CDR3 protein: CASSRGGSGEETQYF
CDR3 DNA: TGTGCCAGCAGCCGCGGGGGCAGCGGGGAAGAGACCCAGTACTTC

V gene: TRBV29-1
D gene: .
clone size: .
J gene: TRBJ1-2
CDR3 protein: CSVEGYKNYGYTF
CDR3 DNA: TGCAGCGTTGAAGGGTATAAGAACTATGGCTACACCTTC

V gene: TRBV20-1
D gene: TRBD2
clone size: few
J gene: TRBJ2-7
CDR3 protein: CSARAGLAGSYEQYF
CDR3 DNA: TGCAGTGCTAGAGCCGGACTAGCGGGTTCTTACGAGCAGTACTTC

V gene: TRBV15
D gene: .
clone size: few
J gene: TRBJ2-1
CDR3 protein: CATSIQTEQFF
CDR3 DNA: TGTGCCACCAGCATTCAGACAGAGCAGTTCTTC